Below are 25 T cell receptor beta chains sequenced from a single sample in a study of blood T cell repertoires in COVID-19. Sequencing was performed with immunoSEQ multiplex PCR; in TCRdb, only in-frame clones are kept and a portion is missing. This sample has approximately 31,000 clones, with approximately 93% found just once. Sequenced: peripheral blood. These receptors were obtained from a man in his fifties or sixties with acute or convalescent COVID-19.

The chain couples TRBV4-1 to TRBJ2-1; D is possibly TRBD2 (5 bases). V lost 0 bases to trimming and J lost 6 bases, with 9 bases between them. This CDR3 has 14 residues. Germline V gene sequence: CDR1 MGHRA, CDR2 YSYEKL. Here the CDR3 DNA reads TGCGCCAGCAGCCAAGATCGGGCGGGCAATGAGCAGTTCTTC. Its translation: CASSQDRAGNEQFF.

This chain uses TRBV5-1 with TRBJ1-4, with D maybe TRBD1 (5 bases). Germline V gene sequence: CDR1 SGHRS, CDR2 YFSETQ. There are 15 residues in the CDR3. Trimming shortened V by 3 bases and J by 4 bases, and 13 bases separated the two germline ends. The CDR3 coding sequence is TGCGCCAGCAGCTACGGGGGAACGAATAATGAAAAACTGTTTTTT. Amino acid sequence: CASSYGGTNNEKLFF.

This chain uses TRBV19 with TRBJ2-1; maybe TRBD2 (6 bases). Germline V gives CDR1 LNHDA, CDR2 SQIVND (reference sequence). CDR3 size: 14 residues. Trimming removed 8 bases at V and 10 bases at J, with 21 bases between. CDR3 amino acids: CASSLTRESDEQFF. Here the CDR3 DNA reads TGTGCCAGTTCCCTCACGCGGGAATCCGACGAGCAGTTCTTC.

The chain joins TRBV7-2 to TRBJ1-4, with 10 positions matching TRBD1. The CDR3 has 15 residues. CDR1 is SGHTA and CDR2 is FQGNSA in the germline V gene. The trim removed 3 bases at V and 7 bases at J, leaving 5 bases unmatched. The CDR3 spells CASSFSGTGVEKLFF. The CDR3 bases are TGTGCCAGCAGCTTCTCCGGGACAGGGGTTGAAAAACTGTTTTTT.

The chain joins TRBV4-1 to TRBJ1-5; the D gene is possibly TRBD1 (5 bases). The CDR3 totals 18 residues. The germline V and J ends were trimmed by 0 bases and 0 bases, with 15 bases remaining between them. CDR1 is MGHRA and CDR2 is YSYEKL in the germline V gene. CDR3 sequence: CASSQDLLGGYSNQPQHF. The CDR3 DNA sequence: TGCGCCAGCAGCCAAGATCTATTGGGGGGTTATAGCAATCAGCCCCAGCATTTT.

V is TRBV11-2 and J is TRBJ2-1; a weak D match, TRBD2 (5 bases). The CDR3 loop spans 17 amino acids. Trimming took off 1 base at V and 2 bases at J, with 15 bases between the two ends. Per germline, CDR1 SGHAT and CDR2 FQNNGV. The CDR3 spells CASSLGDYFLTYNEQFF. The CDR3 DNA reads TGTGCCAGCAGCTTAGGAGACTACTTCTTAACCTACAATGAGCAGTTCTTC.

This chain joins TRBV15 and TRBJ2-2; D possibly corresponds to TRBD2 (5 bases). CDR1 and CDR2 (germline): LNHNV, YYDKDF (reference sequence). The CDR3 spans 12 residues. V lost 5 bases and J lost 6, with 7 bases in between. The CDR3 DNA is TGTGCCACCAGCCGGGGTCCCGGGGAGCTGTTTTTT. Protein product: CATSRGPGELFF.

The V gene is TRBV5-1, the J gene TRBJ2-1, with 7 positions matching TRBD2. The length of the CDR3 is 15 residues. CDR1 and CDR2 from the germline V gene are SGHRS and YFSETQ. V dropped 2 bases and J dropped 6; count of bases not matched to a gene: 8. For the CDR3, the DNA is TGCGCCAGCAGCTTACTAGCGAGGGGTGGCAATGAGCAGTTCTTC. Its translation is CASSLLARGGNEQFF.

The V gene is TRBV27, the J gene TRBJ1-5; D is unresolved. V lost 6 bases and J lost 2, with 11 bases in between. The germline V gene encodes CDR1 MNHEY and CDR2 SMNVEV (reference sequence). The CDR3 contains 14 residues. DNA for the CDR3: TGTGCCAGCAGGGCTGAGGGTCGCAATCAGCCCCAGCATTTT. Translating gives CASRAEGRNQPQHF.

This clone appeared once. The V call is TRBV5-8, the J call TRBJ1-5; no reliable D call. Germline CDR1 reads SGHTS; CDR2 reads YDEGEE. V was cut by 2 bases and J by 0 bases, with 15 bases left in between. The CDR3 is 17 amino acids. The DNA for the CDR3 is TGTGCCAGCAGCTTAACTCGGTTAGTAAATAGCAATCAGCCCCAGCATTTT. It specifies CASSLTRLVNSNQPQHF.

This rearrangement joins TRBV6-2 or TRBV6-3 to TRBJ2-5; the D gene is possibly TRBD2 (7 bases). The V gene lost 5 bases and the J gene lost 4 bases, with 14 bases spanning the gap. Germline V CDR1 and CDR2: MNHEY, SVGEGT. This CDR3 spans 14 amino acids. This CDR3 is CASSDYREGETQYF. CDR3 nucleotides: TGTGCCAGCAGTGACTACAGGGAGGGAGAGACCCAGTACTTC.

Written as DNA, the CDR3 is TGTGCCAGCAGCTTAGAAGGGACTAGCGGGAGATTCTACAATGAGCAGTTCTTC. It yields the protein CASSLEGTSGRFYNEQFF. The chain has TRBV7-2 and TRBJ2-1; 14 bases agree with TRBD2. In germline, CDR1 is SGHTA, CDR2 FQGNSA. The junction had 5 bases not matched to a gene; V was cut back by 1 base and J by 3 bases. The CDR3 is 18 residues long.

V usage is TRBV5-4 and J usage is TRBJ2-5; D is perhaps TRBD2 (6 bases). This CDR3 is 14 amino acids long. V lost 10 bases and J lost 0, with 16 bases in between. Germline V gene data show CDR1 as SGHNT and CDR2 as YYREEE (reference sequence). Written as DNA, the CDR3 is TGTGCCGCGGGAAGGCGGTATAACCAAGAGACCCAGTACTTC. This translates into CAAGRRYNQETQYF.

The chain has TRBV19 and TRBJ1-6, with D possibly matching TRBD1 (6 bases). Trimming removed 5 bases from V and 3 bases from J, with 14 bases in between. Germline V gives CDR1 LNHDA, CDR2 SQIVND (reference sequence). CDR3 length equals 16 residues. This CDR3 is CASSGEGQRYNSPLHF. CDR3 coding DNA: TGTGCCAGTAGTGGTGAAGGACAGCGCTATAATTCACCCCTCCACTTT.

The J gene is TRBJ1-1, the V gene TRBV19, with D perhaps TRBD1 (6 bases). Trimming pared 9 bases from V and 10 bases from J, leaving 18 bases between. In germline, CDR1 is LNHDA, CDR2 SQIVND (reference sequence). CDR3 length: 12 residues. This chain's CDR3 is CARPLRGQRAFF. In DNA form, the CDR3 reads TGTGCCAGACCTCTGAGGGGACAAAGAGCTTTCTTT.

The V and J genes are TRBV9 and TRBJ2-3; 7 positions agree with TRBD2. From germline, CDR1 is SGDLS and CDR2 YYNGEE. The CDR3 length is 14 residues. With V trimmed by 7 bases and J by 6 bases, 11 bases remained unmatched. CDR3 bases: TGTGCCAGCTCCTTATCCAGCGGGATTGATACGCAGTATTTT. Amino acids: CASSLSSGIDTQYF. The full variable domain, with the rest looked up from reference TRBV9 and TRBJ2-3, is DSGVTQTPKHLITATGQRVTLRCSPRSGDLSVYWYQQSLDQGLQFLIQYYNGEERAKGNILERFSAQQFPDLHSELNLSSLELGDSALYFCASSLSSGIDTQYFGPGTRLTVL.

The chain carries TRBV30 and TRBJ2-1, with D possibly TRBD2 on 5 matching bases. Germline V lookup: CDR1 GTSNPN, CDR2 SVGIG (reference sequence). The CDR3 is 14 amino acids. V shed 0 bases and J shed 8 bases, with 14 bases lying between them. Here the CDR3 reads CAWSVGGPTDEQFF. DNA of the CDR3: TGTGCCTGGAGTGTAGGAGGTCCTACAGATGAGCAGTTCTTC.

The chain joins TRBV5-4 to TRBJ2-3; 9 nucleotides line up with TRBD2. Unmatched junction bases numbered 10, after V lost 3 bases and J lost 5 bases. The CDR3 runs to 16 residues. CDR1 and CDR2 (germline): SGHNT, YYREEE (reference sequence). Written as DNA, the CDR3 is TGTGCCAGCAGCTCAAAAACGGGACTAGCAGTAGATACGCAGTATTTT. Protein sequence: CASSSKTGLAVDTQYF.

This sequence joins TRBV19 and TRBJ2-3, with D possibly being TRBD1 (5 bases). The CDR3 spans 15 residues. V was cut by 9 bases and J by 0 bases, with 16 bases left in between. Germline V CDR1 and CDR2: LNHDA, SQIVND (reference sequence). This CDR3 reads CASIPTVTSTDTQYF. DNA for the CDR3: TGTGCCAGCATCCCGACAGTAACTAGCACAGATACGCAGTATTTT.

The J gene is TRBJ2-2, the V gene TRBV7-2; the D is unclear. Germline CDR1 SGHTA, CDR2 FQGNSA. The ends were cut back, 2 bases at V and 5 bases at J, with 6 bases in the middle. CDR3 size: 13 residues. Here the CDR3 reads CASSLFGTGELFF. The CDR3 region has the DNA TGTGCCAGCAGCTTATTCGGGACCGGGGAGCTGTTTTTT.

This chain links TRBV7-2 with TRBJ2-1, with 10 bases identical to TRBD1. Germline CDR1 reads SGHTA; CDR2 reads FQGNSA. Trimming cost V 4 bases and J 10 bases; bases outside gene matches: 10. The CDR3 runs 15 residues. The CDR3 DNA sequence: TGTGCCAGCAGCTCCGGGACAGGGGTGCGGGGAGAGCAGTTCTTC. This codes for CASSSGTGVRGEQFF.

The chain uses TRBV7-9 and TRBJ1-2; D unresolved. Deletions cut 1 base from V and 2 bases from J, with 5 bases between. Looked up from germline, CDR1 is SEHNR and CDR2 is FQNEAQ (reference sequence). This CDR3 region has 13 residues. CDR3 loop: CASSLGANYGYTF. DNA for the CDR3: TGTGCCAGCAGCTTAGGAGCCAACTATGGCTACACCTTC.

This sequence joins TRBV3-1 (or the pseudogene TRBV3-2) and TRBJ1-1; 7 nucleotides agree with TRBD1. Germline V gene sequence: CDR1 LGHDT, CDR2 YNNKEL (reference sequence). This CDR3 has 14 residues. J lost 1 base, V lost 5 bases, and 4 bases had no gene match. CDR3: CASSFRDRNTEAFF. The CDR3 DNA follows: TGTGCCAGCAGCTTCCGGGACAGGAACACTGAAGCTTTCTTT.

The CDR3 loop is CASSRETGIETQYF. The CDR3, as DNA: TGTGCCAGCAGCCGAGAGACAGGGATCGAGACCCAGTACTTC. This chain connects TRBV4-2 to TRBJ2-5; 7 nucleotides align to TRBD1. Unmatched junction bases numbered 7, after V lost 4 bases and J lost 5 bases. Germline V gene sequence: CDR1 LGHNA, CDR2 YNFKEQ. The CDR3 is made up of 14 amino acids.

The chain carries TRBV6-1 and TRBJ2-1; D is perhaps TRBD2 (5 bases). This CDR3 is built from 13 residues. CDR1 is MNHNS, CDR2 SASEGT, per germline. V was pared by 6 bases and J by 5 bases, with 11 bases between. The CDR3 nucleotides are TGTGCCAGCAGCCAGGACGGGGACAATGAGCAGTTCTTC. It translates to CASSQDGDNEQFF.